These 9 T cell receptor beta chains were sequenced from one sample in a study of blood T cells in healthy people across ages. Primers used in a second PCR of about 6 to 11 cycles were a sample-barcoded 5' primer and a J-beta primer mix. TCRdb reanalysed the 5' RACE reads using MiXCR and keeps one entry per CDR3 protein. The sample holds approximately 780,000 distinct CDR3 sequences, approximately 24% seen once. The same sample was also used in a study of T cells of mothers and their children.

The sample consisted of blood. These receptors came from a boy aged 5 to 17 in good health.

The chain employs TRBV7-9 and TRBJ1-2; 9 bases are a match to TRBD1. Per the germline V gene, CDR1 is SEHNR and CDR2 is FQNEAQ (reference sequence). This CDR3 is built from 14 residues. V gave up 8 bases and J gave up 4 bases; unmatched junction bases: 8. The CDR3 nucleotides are TGTGCCAGCGGAGGGGACAGGGCATTCTATGGCTACACCTTC. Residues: CASGGDRAFYGYTF.

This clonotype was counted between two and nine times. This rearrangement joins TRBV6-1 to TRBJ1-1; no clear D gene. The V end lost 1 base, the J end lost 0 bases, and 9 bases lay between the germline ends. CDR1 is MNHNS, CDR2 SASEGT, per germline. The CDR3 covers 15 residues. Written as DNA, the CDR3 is TGTGCCAGCAGTGAAGGGGTCGGGGTGAACACTGAAGCTTTCTTT. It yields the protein CASSEGVGVNTEAFF.

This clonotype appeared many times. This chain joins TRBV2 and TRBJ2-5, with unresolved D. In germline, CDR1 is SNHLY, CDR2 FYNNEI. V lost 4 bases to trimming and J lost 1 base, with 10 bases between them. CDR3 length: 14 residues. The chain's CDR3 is CASSARHLQETQYF. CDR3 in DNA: TGTGCCAGCAGTGCCAGACACCTCCAAGAGACCCAGTACTTC.

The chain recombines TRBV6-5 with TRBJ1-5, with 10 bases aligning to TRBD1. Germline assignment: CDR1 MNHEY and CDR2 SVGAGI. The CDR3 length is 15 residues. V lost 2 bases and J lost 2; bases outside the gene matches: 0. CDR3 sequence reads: CASSYGTGGNQPQHF. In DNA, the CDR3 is TGTGCCAGCAGTTACGGGACAGGGGGCAATCAGCCCCAGCATTTT.

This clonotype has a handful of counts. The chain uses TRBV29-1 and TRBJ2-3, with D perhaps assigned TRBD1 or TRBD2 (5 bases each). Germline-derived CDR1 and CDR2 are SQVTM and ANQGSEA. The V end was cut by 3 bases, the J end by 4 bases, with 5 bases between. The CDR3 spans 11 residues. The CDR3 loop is CSVEGADTQYF. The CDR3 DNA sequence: TGCAGCGTTGAGGGGGCAGATACGCAGTATTTT.

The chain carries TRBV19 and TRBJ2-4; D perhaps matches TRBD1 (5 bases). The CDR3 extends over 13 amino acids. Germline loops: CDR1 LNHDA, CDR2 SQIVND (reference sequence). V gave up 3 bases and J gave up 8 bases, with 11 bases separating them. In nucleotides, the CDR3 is TGTGCCAGTAGTATGGCAGGGCCGGACATTCAGTACTTC. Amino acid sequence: CASSMAGPDIQYF.

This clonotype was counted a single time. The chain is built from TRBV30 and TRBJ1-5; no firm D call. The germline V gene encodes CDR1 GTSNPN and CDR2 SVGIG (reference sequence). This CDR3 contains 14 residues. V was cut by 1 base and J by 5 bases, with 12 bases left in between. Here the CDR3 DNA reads TGTGCCTGGAGTGGCGGCACTATGGATCAGCCCCAGCATTTT. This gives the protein CAWSGGTMDQPQHF.

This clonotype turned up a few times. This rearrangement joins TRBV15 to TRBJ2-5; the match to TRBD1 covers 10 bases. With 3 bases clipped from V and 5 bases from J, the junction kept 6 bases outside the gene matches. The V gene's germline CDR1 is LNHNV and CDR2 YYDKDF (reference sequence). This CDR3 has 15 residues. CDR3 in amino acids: CATSRDRGVGETQYF. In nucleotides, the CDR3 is TGTGCCACCAGCAGGGACAGGGGGGTAGGGGAGACCCAGTACTTC.

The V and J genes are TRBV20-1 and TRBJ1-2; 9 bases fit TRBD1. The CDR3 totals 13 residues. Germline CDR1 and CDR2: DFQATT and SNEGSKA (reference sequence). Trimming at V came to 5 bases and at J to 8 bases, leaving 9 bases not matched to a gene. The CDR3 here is CSAFDRGSSGYTF. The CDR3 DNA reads TGCAGTGCTTTCGACAGGGGGTCATCGGGCTACACCTTC.